A single sample is the source of the 6 T cell receptor beta chains below, sequenced in a study of identical twins. Each CDR3 protein is one row after TCRdb ran MiXCR on the 5' RACE reads. The sample lists under 300,000 distinct CDR3 sequences; 9.5% to 15% were seen once. This sample was also put to use in a study of yellow fever vaccine responses in identical twins.

Input material: memory (CD45RO+) T cells sorted from blood. Source of these receptors: a woman between 18 and 29 years old in good health.

This clonotype was counted ten times or more. This chain connects TRBV12-3 or TRBV12-4 to TRBJ2-1, with 10 bases aligning to TRBD1. With V trimmed by 7 bases and J by 8 bases, 11 bases remained unmatched. This CDR3 region has 15 residues. CDR3 DNA sequence: TGTGCCAGCACTCTCCGGGACAGGGGTTGGGATGAGCAGTTCTTC. As protein: CASTLRDRGWDEQFF.

This clonotype was picked up a small number of times. This chain links TRBV7-9 with TRBJ2-2; D possibly matches TRBD1 or TRBD2 (5 bases each). The length of the CDR3 is 14 residues. V shed 3 bases and J shed 7 bases, with 12 bases lying between them. Germline values: CDR1 SEHNR, CDR2 FQNEAQ (reference sequence). CDR3 protein: CASSLGELGGELFF. In nucleotides, the CDR3 is TGTGCCAGCAGCTTGGGGGAGCTTGGCGGGGAGCTGTTTTTT. Full variable domain (missing parts from reference TRBV7-9 and TRBJ2-2): DTGVSQNPRHKITKRGQNVTFRCDPISEHNRLYWYRQTLGQGPEFLTYFQNEAQLEKSRLLSDRFSAERPKGSFSTLEIQRTEQGDSAMYLCASSLGELGGELFFGEGSRLTVL.

Ten or more counts support this clonotype. This chain uses TRBV6-5 with TRBJ1-1; D might be TRBD1 (6 bases). The CDR3 loop spans 14 amino acids. With 4 bases removed from V and 0 bases from J, the gap between germline ends came to 9 bases. The germline gives CDR1 MNHEY, CDR2 SVGAGI. The CDR3, as DNA: TGTGCCAGCAGTTCAGGACAGATGAACACTGAAGCTTTCTTT. Its protein is CASSSGQMNTEAFF.

This clonotype was detected ten times or more. The rearrangement links TRBV7-9 to TRBJ2-3; D is possibly TRBD1 (5 bases). Trimming stripped 7 bases from V and 3 bases from J, with 23 bases between. This CDR3 comprises 17 residues. CDR1 and CDR2 from the germline V gene are SEHNR and FQNEAQ (reference sequence). The CDR3 DNA sequence: TGTGCCAGCACCCTTACCACGGACATTGGAAGGACAGATACGCAGTATTTT. Translating it yields CASTLTTDIGRTDTQYF.

V and J are TRBV18 and TRBJ1-3; D might be TRBD1 (5 bases). Germline V gene sequence: CDR1 KGHSH, CDR2 LQKENI. The CDR3 totals 13 residues. V was trimmed by 5 bases and J by 3 bases, leaving 8 bases between them. CDR3: CASSAGLGNTIYF. CDR3 bases: TGTGCCAGCTCAGCGGGGCTTGGAAACACCATATATTTT. Looking up the rest from reference TRBV18 and TRBJ1-3 gives the full variable domain: NAGVMQNPRHLVRRRGQEARLRCSPMKGHSHVYWYRQLPEEGLKFMVYLQKENIIDESGMPKERFSAEFPKEGPSILRIQQVVRGDSAAYFCASSAGLGNTIYFGEGSWLTVV.

This clonotype was counted between two and nine times. The genes are TRBV20-1 and TRBJ2-1, with D tentatively TRBD2 (5 bases). Germline CDR1 reads DFQATT; CDR2 reads SNEGSKA (reference sequence). Trimming pared 5 bases from V and 3 bases from J, leaving 14 bases between. The CDR3 length is 14 residues. The DNA for the CDR3 is TGCAGTGCTCGACCCGAGCGGAACTACAATGAGCAGTTCTTC. Protein: CSARPERNYNEQFF.